Following are 13 T cell receptor beta chains from one sample sequenced in a study of glioma-infiltrating T cells. Using RNA template, CDR3s of TCR alpha and beta were amplified with iRepertoire arm-PCR. TCRdb re-analysed the multiplex PCR reads in MiXCR, keeping a single row per CDR3 protein. The data hold approximately 190,000 distinct CDR3 sequences, with 32% observed a single time. Source material: glioma tissue, nonneoplastic brain tissue, or PBMCs (not recorded which). The receptor source for this set is a human donor with low-grade glioma or glioblastoma, undergoing nonglioma brain surgery, or in good health (not recorded which).

In its sample, this clonotype was seen a few times. The J gene is TRBJ2-5, the V gene TRBV10-3; TRBD1 might be the D (5 bases). The germline V and J ends were trimmed by 4 bases and 5 bases, with 14 bases remaining between them. This CDR3 is 14 amino acids long. Per germline, CDR1 ENHRY and CDR2 SYGVKD. In DNA form, the CDR3 reads TGTGCCATCAGTGGAATGGCAGGGCGGGAGACCCAGTACTTC. This codes for CAISGMAGRETQYF.

This clonotype was seen repeatedly, ten times or more. The chain uses TRBV3-1 and TRBJ2-1; D is ambiguous. There are 13 residues in the CDR3. Deletions cut 0 bases from V and 13 bases from J, with 13 bases between. Germline CDR1 and CDR2: LGHDT and YNNKEL (reference sequence). The CDR3 reads CASSQEGIGLQFF. In DNA form, the CDR3 reads TGTGCCAGCAGCCAAGAAGGGATCGGCCTCCAGTTCTTC.

Concerning this clonotype itself: A much larger clone differs from this one at a single base, so this may be a read error. J is TRBJ2-7 and V is TRBV3-1; D is uncertain. Trimming left V 5 bases short and J 2 bases short, with 13 bases between. CDR1 is LGHDT and CDR2 is YNNKEL in the germline V gene (reference sequence). This CDR3 has 14 residues. CDR3: CASSAWVPTYEQYF. The DNA for the CDR3 is TGTGCCAGCAGCGCATGGGTCCCTACCTACGAGCAGTACTTC.

Details on this clonotype: Possible read error: a much larger clone is one base away. V usage is TRBV2 and J usage is TRBJ2-1; D unclear. This CDR3 has 9 residues. Germline lookup yields CDR1 SNHLY and CDR2 FYNNEI. CDR3 in DNA: TGTGCCGGCAGTCGAGAGCAGTTCTTC. This translates into CAGSREQFF.

This clonotype came up a few times. CDR3 loop: CASSQDYRGPSNQETQYF. The CDR3 DNA reads as TGCGCCAGCAGCCAAGATTACCGGGGGCCGTCAAACCAAGAGACCCAGTACTTC. The chain has TRBV4-1 and TRBJ2-5; D tentatively fits TRBD1 or TRBD2 (6 bases each). CDR1 and CDR2 from the germline V gene are MGHRA and YSYEKL. This CDR3 comprises 18 residues. V was pared by 0 bases and J by 0 bases, with 17 bases between.

The V gene is TRBV6-1, the J gene TRBJ2-3; a weak D match, TRBD1 (6 bases). There are 16 residues in the CDR3. CDR1 and CDR2 (germline): MNHNS, SASEGT. CDR3 coding DNA: TGTGTTAGCAGGCGTACAGGGACCTCTAGCACAGATACGCAGTATTTT. Translating it yields CVSRRTGTSSTDTQYF.

This clonotype was picked up many times. V and J are TRBV4-2 and TRBJ2-1; D unresolved. Trimming removed 0 bases at V and 0 bases at J, with 18 bases between. The CDR3 totals 19 residues. Looked up from germline, CDR1 is LGHNA and CDR2 is YNFKEQ. DNA of the CDR3: TGTGCCAGCAGCCAAGATTGGCCCTTAGACACGAGCTCCTACAATGAGCAGTTCTTC. It is translated as CASSQDWPLDTSSYNEQFF.

The CDR3 bases are TGCAGTGGCCTTGGTGAGGGTGCCGTCTATGGGGCCAACGTCCTGACTTTC. It yields the protein CSGLGEGAVYGANVLTF. V usage is TRBV20-1 and J usage is TRBJ2-6; possibly TRBD2 for D (5 bases). Germline assignment: CDR1 DFQATT and CDR2 SNEGSKA (reference sequence). The CDR3 has 17 residues. The ends were cut back, 7 bases at V and 3 bases at J, with 22 bases in the middle.

Concerning this clonotype: This may be a read error, as it is one base from a much larger clone. The rearrangement links TRBV29-1 to TRBJ2-1; 8 nucleotides agree with TRBD2. This CDR3 has 20 residues. Germline CDR1 is SQVTM and CDR2 is ANQGSEA. Trimming took 3 bases from V and 5 from J; bases not matched to a gene: 24. The CDR3 protein is CSVDYRGYSGITAKHNEQFF. As DNA, the CDR3 is TGCAGCGTTGACTACCGCGGGTATAGCGGGATAACAGCTAAACACAATGAGCAGTTCTTC.

This clonotype was counted between two and nine times. This rearrangement joins TRBV5-1 to TRBJ2-7; perhaps TRBD1 as D (5 bases). This CDR3 is built from 16 residues. The germline gives CDR1 SGHRS, CDR2 YFSETQ. Trimming took 3 bases from V and 0 from J, leaving 16 bases between them. The CDR3 region is CASSYGRQMSSYEQYF. The CDR3 DNA reads as TGCGCCAGCAGCTACGGTCGACAGATGAGCTCCTACGAGCAGTACTTC.

This clonotype has ten or more counts. At one end the junction does not follow the germline gene, possibly because of a read error. The chain employs TRBV6-2 or TRBV6-3 and TRBJ2-7; TRBD1 is a possible D gene (6 bases). The CDR3 loop spans 15 amino acids. The V gene's germline CDR1 is MNHEY and CDR2 SVGEGT. CDR3 protein: CANSYWARGPYEQYF. CDR3 DNA: TGTGCCAACAGTTACTGGGCCAGGGGCCCCTACGAGCAGTACTTC.

This clonotype has ten or more counts. The rearrangement links TRBV7-8 to TRBJ2-1, with D possibly being TRBD2 (6 bases). This CDR3 contains 19 residues. Trimming shortened V by 1 base and J by 0 bases, and 19 bases separated the two germline ends. The germline V gene has CDR1 SGHVS and CDR2 FQNEAQ. The CDR3 DNA sequence: TGTGCCAGCAGCTTAGGCGGCGGGACGACGTCCAACTCCTACAATGAGCAGTTCTTC. The encoded protein is CASSLGGGTTSNSYNEQFF.

The CDR3 sequence is CSASVKGIGSHEQFF. In DNA, the CDR3 is TGCAGTGCTAGTGTAAAGGGAATAGGGAGTCATGAGCAGTTCTTC. This chain joins TRBV20-1 and TRBJ2-1; perhaps TRBD2 as D (5 bases). The germline CDR1 and CDR2 sequences are DFQATT and SNEGSKA (reference sequence). This CDR3 region has 15 residues. Trimming removed 3 bases at V and 8 bases at J, with 20 bases between.